This entry lists 20 T cell receptor beta chains sequenced from one sample in a study of T cell responses to AZD1222 COVID-19 vaccine. The repertoire was sequenced with immunoSEQ multiplex PCR; TCRdb's copy has only in-frame clones and lacks some. The table shows hundreds of thousands of clones, with 85% to 95% occurring only once. Material: peripheral blood, obtained on day 0 of MenACWY control vaccination. The receptors originated from an adult in good health.

The chain couples TRBV28 to TRBJ2-3, with TRBD2 as a possible D gene (5 bases). Deletions cut 5 bases from V and 1 base from J, with 13 bases between. CDR3 length: 15 amino acids. Germline V CDR1 and CDR2: MDHEN, SYDVKM. CDR3 region: CASSAPGSGTDTQYF. For the CDR3, the DNA is TGTGCCAGCAGTGCCCCGGGGAGCGGCACAGATACGCAGTATTTT.

The rearrangement joins TRBV5-1 to TRBJ2-3; D might be TRBD2 (6 bases). Trimming pared 4 bases from V and 7 bases from J, leaving 16 bases between. Germline CDR1 reads SGHRS; CDR2 reads YFSETQ. The CDR3 consists of 14 residues. DNA of the CDR3: TGCGCCAGCAGCCCGTCGACGGGAGTTAATACGCAGTATTTT. Encoded protein: CASSPSTGVNTQYF.

This clone was picked up one time. The V and J genes are TRBV28 and TRBJ1-2; TRBD1 might be the D (6 bases). Trimming pared 6 bases from V and 8 bases from J, leaving 13 bases between. CDR1 and CDR2 from the germline V gene are MDHEN and SYDVKM. The CDR3 runs 12 residues. The CDR3 region has the DNA TGTGCCAGCAGAGCCGCAGGGGCCGGCTACACCTTC. It yields the protein CASRAAGAGYTF.

This chain uses TRBV12-3 or TRBV12-4 with TRBJ2-7; D ambiguous. The length of the CDR3 is 11 residues. Between the trimmed V and J ends, which lost 3 bases and 9 bases, there was a span of 9 bases. CDR3 in DNA: TGTGCCAGCAGTTTGTACAGCCTGCAGTACTTC. It encodes CASSLYSLQYF.

The V and J genes are TRBV10-3 and TRBJ1-1; tentatively, D is TRBD1 (6 bases). The germline gives CDR1 ENHRY, CDR2 SYGVKD. The CDR3 length is 15 residues. The V end was cut by 4 bases, the J end by 2 bases, with 14 bases between. The CDR3 DNA follows: TGTGCCATCAGTGTAGACGGGACAAAAAACACTGAAGCTTTCTTT. Translated, it gives CAISVDGTKNTEAFF.

The chain recombines TRBV19 with TRBJ2-7, with TRBD1 matching over 10 bases. The length of the CDR3 is 14 residues. The J segment lost 1 base and the V segment lost 7 bases, leaving 4 bases of the junction unmatched. CDR1 is LNHDA, CDR2 SQIVND, per germline (reference sequence). CDR3 DNA: TGTGCCAGTATAGCGGGACAGGGGTCCTACGAGCAGTACTTC. Amino acids: CASIAGQGSYEQYF. Full variable domain (outside the CDR3, taken from reference TRBV19 and TRBJ2-7): DGGITQSPKYLFRKEGQNVTLSCEQNLNHDAMYWYRQDPGQGLRLIYYSQIVNDFQKGDIAEGYSVSREKKESFPLTVTSAQKNPTAFYLCASIAGQGSYEQYFGPGTRLTVT.

The chain recombines TRBV7-9 with TRBJ2-2; tentatively, D is TRBD1 or TRBD2 (5 bases each). CDR3 length: 14 residues. Germline V gene sequence: CDR1 SEHNR, CDR2 FQNEAQ (reference sequence). Trimming pared 6 bases from V and 0 bases from J, leaving 8 bases between. The chain's CDR3 is CASRGVSNTGELFF. The CDR3 nucleotides are TGTGCCAGCAGGGGGGTTTCGAACACCGGGGAGCTGTTTTTT.

This clone showed up just once. The V gene is TRBV4-3, the J gene TRBJ2-5; D is unresolved. Trimming took 4 bases from V and 3 from J, leaving 12 bases between them. The germline V gene encodes CDR1 LGHNA and CDR2 YSLEER. The CDR3 contains 14 residues. The CDR3 nucleotides read TGCGCCAGCAGCCGATTGGGATCTGAAGAGACCCAGTACTTC. Translation gives CASSRLGSEETQYF.

The genes are TRBV4-3 and TRBJ2-1, with D unclear. The CDR3 spans 16 residues. The V gene lost 0 bases and the J gene lost 5 bases, with 14 bases spanning the gap. Germline CDR1 is LGHNA and CDR2 is YSLEER. CDR3 loop: CASSQEITPSNNEQFF. The CDR3 DNA is TGCGCCAGCAGCCAAGAGATCACCCCCTCTAACAATGAGCAGTTCTTC.

This clone was detected once. V is TRBV5-1 and J is TRBJ2-1, with TRBD2 matching over 7 bases. The CDR3 runs 14 residues. The germline V gene has CDR1 SGHRS and CDR2 YFSETQ. V lost 0 bases and J lost 8; bases outside the gene matches: 5. CDR3 protein: CASSLGGGDDEQFF. For the CDR3, the DNA is TGCGCCAGCAGCTTGGGTGGGGGGGACGATGAGCAGTTCTTC.

This clone came up once. This chain links TRBV27 with TRBJ1-2; 7 nucleotides agree with TRBD1. This CDR3 is 14 amino acids long. V lost 4 bases and J lost 8; bases outside the gene matches: 10. Germline V gene sequence: CDR1 MNHEY, CDR2 SMNVEV (reference sequence). The CDR3 here is CASSSLQGLEGYTF. The CDR3 bases are TGTGCCAGCAGTTCACTACAGGGGTTGGAGGGCTACACCTTC.

The chain joins TRBV19 to TRBJ1-2, with D maybe TRBD1 (6 bases). CDR1 LNHDA and CDR2 SQIVND come from the germline V gene (reference sequence). This CDR3 comprises 15 residues. V was trimmed by 3 bases and J by 4 bases, leaving 15 bases between them. In DNA, the CDR3 is TGTGCCAGTAGTATGGCCCGGGCAGGGGCCTATGGCTACACCTTC. It translates to CASSMARAGAYGYTF.

The chain has TRBV5-1 and TRBJ2-7; the match to TRBD1 covers 11 bases. The germline gives CDR1 SGHRS, CDR2 YFSETQ. This CDR3 comprises 16 residues. Losses at the gene ends were 4 bases for V and 5 bases for J; bases not matched to a gene: 11. The CDR3 nucleotides read TGCGCCAGCAGCAGTGCCGCCGGGACAGGGGGGCACGAGCAGTACTTC. Its translation is CASSSAAGTGGHEQYF. Complete variable domain (other parts from reference TRBV5-1 and TRBJ2-7): KAGVTQTPRYLIKTRGQQVTLSCSPISGHRSVSWYQQTPGQGLQFLFEYFSETQRNKGNFPGRFSGRQFSNSRSEMNVSTLELGDSALYLCASSSAAGTGGHEQYFGPGTRLTVT.

V is TRBV30 and J is TRBJ1-1; 10 bases agree with TRBD1. Trimming took 5 bases from V and 7 from J; bases not matched to a gene: 13. CDR1 and CDR2 from the germline V gene are GTSNPN and SVGIG (reference sequence). CDR3 size: 15 residues. Here the CDR3 reads CAWQPGQGLTGEAFF. The CDR3, as DNA: TGTGCCTGGCAACCGGGACAGGGGCTAACAGGTGAAGCTTTCTTT.

V gene TRBV30 combines with J gene TRBJ1-1; TRBD1 might be the D (5 bases). The V gene lost 2 bases and the J gene lost 1 base, with 14 bases spanning the gap. This CDR3 is 15 amino acids long. CDR1 GTSNPN and CDR2 SVGIG come from the germline V gene (reference sequence). The DNA of the CDR3 is TGTGCCTGGAGTCCCTTTGAGGGGTCGAACACTGAAGCTTTCTTT. This translates into CAWSPFEGSNTEAFF.

The chain carries TRBV6-2 or TRBV6-3 and TRBJ2-5, with TRBD2 matching 12 bases. CDR1 is MNHEY, CDR2 SVGEGT, per germline. This CDR3 has 13 residues. The J segment lost 7 bases and the V segment lost 5 bases, leaving 2 bases of the junction unmatched. The CDR3 region is CASSQGLAGTQYF. The CDR3 DNA sequence: TGTGCCAGCAGTCAGGGACTAGCGGGGACCCAGTACTTC.

The chain combines TRBV19 with TRBJ1-1, with D possibly being TRBD1 (6 bases). V lost 10 bases, J lost 4 bases, and 13 bases lay in between. The CDR3 runs to 12 residues. In germline, CDR1 is LNHDA, CDR2 SQIVND (reference sequence). CDR3 sequence (DNA): TGTGCCACCTCGGCCAGGGGCACTGAAGCTTTCTTT. Translated: CATSARGTEAFF.

V gene TRBV10-3 combines with J gene TRBJ2-5; D possibly matches TRBD1 or TRBD2 (5 bases each). Per the germline V gene, CDR1 is ENHRY and CDR2 is SYGVKD. The CDR3 is 13 amino acids. V dropped 4 bases and J dropped 3 bases, with 9 bases sitting between them. The CDR3 region is CAISGGDKETQYF. CDR3 DNA sequence: TGTGCCATCAGTGGAGGGGATAAAGAGACCCAGTACTTC.

The CDR3 loop is CASRKLAGASYEQYF. DNA of the CDR3: TGTGCCAGCAGAAAACTAGCGGGGGCCTCCTACGAGCAGTACTTC. The chain couples TRBV28 to TRBJ2-7, with 11 bases fitting TRBD2. The junction had 4 bases not matched to a gene; V was cut back by 6 bases and J by 0 bases. This CDR3 has 15 amino acids. Germline CDR1 and CDR2: MDHEN and SYDVKM.

This clone has a single count. The chain has TRBV12-3 or TRBV12-4 and TRBJ1-2; TRBD1 aligns across 10 bases. V trimming: 7 bases; J trimming: 8 bases; junction bases outside the gene matches: 7. CDR3 length: 13 residues. The CDR3 protein is CASNPGQGRGYTF. DNA of the CDR3: TGTGCCAGCAATCCGGGACAGGGGAGAGGCTACACCTTC.